This TCR beta chain was sequenced in a study of cytomegalovirus exposure and HLA in healthy donors. Comment on this clone: The antigen remains unidentified.

PCR used 60 Vbeta primers and 13 Jbeta primers. The protocol was immunoSEQ multiplex PCR, while the TCRdb copy is restricted to in-frame clones and leaves out a portion. Of around 150,000 clones listed, approximately 80% are singletons. Study-wide findings and caveats: A classifier reportedly called cytomegalovirus status with high sensitivity and specificity. A few CMV-associated chains were confirmed in vitro to be specific for CMV antigens.

V trimming: 4 bases; J trimming: 1 base; junction bases outside the gene matches: 9. The CDR3 loop spans 16 amino acids. Germline V gene sequence: CDR1 SGDLS, CDR2 YYNGEE. Specimen: PBMCs. This rearrangement joins TRBV9 to TRBJ1-1; 8 bases are shared with TRBD1. This TCR was recovered from a woman in her thirties in good health and CMV-seropositive. The CDR3 spells CASSPTIRGRNTEAFF. The CDR3 DNA sequence: TGTGCCAGCAGCCCTACCATCAGGGGGCGGAACACTGAAGCTTTCTTT.